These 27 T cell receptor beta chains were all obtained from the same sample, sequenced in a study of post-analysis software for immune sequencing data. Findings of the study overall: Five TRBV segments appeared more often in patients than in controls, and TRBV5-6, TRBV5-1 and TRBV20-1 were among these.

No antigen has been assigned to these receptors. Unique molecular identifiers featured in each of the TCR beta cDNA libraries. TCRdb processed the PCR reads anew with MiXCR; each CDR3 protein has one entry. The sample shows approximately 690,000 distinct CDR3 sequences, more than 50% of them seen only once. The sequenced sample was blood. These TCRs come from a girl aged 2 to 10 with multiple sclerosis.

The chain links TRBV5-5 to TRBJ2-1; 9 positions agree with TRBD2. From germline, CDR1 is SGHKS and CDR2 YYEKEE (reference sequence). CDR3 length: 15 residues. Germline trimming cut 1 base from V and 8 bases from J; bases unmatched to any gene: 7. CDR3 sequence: CASSLPSGNVYEQFF. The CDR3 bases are TGTGCCAGCAGCTTGCCTAGCGGGAATGTCTATGAGCAGTTCTTC. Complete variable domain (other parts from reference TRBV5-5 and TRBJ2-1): DAGVTQSPTHLIKTRGQQVTLRCSPISGHKSVSWYQQVLGQGPQFIFQYYEKEERGRGNFPDRFSARQFPNYSSELNVNALLLGDSALYLCASSLPSGNVYEQFFGPGTRLTVL.

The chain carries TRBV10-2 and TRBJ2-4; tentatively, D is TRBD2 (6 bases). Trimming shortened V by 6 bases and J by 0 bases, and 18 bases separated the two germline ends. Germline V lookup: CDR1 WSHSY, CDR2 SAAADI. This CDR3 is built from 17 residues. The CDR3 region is CASRAGGEAGAKNIQYF. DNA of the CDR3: TGCGCCAGCAGAGCAGGAGGGGAGGCAGGAGCCAAAAACATTCAGTACTTC.

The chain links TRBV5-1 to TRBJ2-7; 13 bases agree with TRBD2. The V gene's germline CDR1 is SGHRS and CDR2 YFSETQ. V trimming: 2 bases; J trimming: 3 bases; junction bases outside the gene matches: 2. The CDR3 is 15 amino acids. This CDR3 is CASSFGTSGIYEQYF. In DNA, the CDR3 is TGCGCCAGCAGCTTCGGGACTAGCGGGATCTACGAGCAGTACTTC.

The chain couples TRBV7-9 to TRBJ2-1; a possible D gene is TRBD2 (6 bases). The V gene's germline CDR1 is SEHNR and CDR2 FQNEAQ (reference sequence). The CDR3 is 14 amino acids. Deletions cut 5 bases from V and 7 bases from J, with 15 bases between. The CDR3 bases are TGTGCCAGCAGCCCTACCGGGACTTGGAATGAGCAGTTCTTC. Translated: CASSPTGTWNEQFF.

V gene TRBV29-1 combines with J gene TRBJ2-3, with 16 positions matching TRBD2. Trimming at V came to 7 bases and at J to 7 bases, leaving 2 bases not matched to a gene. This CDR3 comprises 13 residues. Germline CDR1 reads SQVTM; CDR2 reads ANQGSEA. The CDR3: CSAGLAGGNTQYF. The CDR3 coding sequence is TGCAGCGCGGGACTAGCGGGGGGGAATACGCAGTATTTT.

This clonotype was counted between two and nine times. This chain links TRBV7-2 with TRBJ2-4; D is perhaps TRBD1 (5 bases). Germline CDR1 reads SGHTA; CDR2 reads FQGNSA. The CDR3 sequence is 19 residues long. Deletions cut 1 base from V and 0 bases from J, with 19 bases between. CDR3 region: CASSLDGGHQLLAKNIQYF. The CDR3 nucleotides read TGTGCCAGCAGCTTAGACGGCGGACACCAGCTTCTAGCCAAAAACATTCAGTACTTC. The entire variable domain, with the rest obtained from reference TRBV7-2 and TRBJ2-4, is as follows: GAGVSQSPSNKVTEKGKDVELRCDPISGHTALYWYRQSLGQGLEFLIYFQGNSAPDKSGLPSDRFSAERTGGSVSTLTIQRTQQEDSAVYLCASSLDGGHQLLAKNIQYFGAGTRLSVL.

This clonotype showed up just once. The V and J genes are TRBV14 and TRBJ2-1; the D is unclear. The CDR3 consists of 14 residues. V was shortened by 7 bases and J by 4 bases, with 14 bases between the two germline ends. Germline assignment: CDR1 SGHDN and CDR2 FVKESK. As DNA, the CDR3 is TGTGCCAGCACCCCAGCCGTCCTTTACAATGAGCAGTTCTTC. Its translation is CASTPAVLYNEQFF.

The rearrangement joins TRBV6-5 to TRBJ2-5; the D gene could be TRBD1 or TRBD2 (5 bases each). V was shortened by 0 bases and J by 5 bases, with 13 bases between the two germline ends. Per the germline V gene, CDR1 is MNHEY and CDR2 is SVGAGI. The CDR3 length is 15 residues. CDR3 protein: CASSYSGTPGETQYF. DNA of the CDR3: TGTGCCAGCAGTTACTCGGGGACCCCGGGGGAGACCCAGTACTTC.

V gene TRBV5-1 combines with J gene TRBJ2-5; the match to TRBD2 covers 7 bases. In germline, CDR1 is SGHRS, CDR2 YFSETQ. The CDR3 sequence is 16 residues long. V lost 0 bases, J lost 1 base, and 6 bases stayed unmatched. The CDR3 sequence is CASSLARASGQETQYF. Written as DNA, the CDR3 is TGCGCCAGCAGCTTGGCCCGGGCTAGCGGCCAAGAGACCCAGTACTTC. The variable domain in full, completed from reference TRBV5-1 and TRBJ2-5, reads KAGVTQTPRYLIKTRGQQVTLSCSPISGHRSVSWYQQTPGQGLQFLFEYFSETQRNKGNFPGRFSGRQFSNSRSEMNVSTLELGDSALYLCASSLARASGQETQYFGPGTRLLVL.

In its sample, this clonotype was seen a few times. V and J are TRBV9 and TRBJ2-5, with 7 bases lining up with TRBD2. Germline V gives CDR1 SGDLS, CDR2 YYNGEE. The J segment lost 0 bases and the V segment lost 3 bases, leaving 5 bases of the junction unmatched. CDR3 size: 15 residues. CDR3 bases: TGTGCCAGCAGCGCGTCTGGGACTAACCAAGAGACCCAGTACTTC. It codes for CASSASGTNQETQYF. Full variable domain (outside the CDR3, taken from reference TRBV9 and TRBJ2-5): DSGVTQTPKHLITATGQRVTLRCSPRSGDLSVYWYQQSLDQGLQFLIQYYNGEERAKGNILERFSAQQFPDLHSELNLSSLELGDSALYFCASSASGTNQETQYFGPGTRLLVL.

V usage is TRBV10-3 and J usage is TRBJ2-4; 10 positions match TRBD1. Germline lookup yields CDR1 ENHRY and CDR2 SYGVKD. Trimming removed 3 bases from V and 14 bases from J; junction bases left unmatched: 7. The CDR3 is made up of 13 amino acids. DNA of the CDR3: TGTGCCATCAGTGAATTGGACAGGGGGGGAAAGTACTTC. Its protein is CAISELDRGGKYF.

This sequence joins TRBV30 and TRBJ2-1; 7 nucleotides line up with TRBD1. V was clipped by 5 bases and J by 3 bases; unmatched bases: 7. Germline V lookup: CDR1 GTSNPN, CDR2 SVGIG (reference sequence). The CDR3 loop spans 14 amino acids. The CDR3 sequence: CAWGRRTGYNEQFF. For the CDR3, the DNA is TGTGCCTGGGGCCGCCGGACAGGCTACAATGAGCAGTTCTTC.

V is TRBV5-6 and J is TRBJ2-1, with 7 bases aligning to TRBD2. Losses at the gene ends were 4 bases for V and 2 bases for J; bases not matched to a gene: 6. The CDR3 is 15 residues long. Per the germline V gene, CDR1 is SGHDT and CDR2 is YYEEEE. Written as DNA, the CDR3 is TGTGCCAGCAGCCTCCTGGGGAGGGCCTACAATGAGCAGTTCTTC. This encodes CASSLLGRAYNEQFF.

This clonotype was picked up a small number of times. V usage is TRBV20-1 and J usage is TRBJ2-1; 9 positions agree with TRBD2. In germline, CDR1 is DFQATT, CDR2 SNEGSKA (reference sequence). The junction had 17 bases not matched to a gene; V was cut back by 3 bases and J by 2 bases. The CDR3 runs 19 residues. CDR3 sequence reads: CSARSREREDPIAYNEQFF. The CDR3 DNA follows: TGCAGTGCTAGGTCCCGTGAGCGGGAGGACCCAATAGCCTACAATGAGCAGTTCTTC.

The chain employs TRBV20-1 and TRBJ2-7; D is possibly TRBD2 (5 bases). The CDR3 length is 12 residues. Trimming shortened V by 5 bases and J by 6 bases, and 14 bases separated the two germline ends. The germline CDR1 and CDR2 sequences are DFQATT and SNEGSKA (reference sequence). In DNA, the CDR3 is TGCAGTGCTTACTCTAGGAGCGGCGAGCAGTACTTC. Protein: CSAYSRSGEQYF.

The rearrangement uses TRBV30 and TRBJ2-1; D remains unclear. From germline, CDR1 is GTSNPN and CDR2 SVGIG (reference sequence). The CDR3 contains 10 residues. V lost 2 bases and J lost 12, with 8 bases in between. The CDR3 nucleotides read TGTGCCTGGAGTAAGGTTGGGCAGTTCTTC. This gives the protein CAWSKVGQFF.

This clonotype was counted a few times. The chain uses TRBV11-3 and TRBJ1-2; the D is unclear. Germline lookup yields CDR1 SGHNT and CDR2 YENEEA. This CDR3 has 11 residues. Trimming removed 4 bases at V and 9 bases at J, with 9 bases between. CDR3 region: CASSSTDRYTF. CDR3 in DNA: TGTGCCAGCAGCTCAACGGACCGCTACACCTTC.

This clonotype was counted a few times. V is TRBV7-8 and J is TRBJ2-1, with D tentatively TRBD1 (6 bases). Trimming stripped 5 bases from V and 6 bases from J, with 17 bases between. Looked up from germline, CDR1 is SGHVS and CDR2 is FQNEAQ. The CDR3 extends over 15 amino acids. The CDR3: CASSPYRDQGNEQFF. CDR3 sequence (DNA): TGTGCCAGCAGCCCCTACAGGGATCAGGGCAATGAGCAGTTCTTC.

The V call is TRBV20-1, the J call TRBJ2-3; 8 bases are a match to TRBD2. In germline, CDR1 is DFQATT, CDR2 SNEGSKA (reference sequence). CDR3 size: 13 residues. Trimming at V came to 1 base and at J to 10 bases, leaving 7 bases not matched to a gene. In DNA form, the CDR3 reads TGCAGTGCTAGAGTTCCGGAACTAGCGGCGCAGTATTTT. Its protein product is CSARVPELAAQYF.

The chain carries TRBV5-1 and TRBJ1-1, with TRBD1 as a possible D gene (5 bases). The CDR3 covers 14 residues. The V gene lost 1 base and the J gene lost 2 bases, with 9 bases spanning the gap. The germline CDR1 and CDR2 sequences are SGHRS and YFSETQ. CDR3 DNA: TGCGCCAGCAGCTTGCCGACAGTAAACACTGAAGCTTTCTTT. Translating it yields CASSLPTVNTEAFF.

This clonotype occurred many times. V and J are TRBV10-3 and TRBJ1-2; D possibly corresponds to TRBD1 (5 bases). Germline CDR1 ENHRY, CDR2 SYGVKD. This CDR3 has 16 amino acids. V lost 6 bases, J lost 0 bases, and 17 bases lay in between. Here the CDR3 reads CAIRPTELLANYGYTF. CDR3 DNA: TGTGCCATCAGGCCGACAGAACTCCTAGCTAACTATGGCTACACCTTC.

The CDR3 DNA is TGTGCCAGCAGCGTAATCCAAGAGACCCAGTACTTC. It specifies CASSVIQETQYF. The chain employs TRBV7-2 and TRBJ2-5; D gene unclear. Germline V gives CDR1 SGHTA, CDR2 FQGNSA. The CDR3 covers 12 residues. The V end was cut by 5 bases, the J end by 1 base, with 5 bases between.

The CDR3 DNA is TGTGCCAGCAGACTCCCCCCAGGACTAGCGGGAGGGGAGCAGTTCTTC. This gives the protein CASRLPPGLAGGEQFF. The V and J genes are TRBV11-2 and TRBJ2-1; 15 bases agree with TRBD2. The CDR3 runs 16 residues. The germline V gene has CDR1 SGHAT and CDR2 FQNNGV. V gave up 6 bases and J gave up 10 bases; unmatched junction bases: 10. The variable domain in full, completed from reference TRBV11-2 and TRBJ2-1, reads EAGVAQSPRYKIIEKRQSVAFWCNPISGHATLYWYQQILGQGPKLLIQFQNNGVVDDSQLPKDRFSAERLKGVDSTLKIQPAKLEDSAVYLCASRLPPGLAGGEQFFGPGTRLTVL.

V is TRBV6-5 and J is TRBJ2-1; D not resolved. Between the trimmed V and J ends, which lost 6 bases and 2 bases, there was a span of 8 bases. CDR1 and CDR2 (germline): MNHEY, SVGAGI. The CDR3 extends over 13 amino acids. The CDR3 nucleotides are TGTGCCAGCAGGCCCGACACCTACAATGAGCAGTTCTTC. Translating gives CASRPDTYNEQFF.

CDR3 residues: CATSRDRYSYEQYF. Here the CDR3 DNA reads TGTGCCACCAGCAGAGACAGGTACTCCTACGAGCAGTACTTC. The chain employs TRBV15 and TRBJ2-7; no clear D. Trimming pared 0 bases from V and 0 bases from J, leaving 6 bases between. Per germline, CDR1 LNHNV and CDR2 YYDKDF (reference sequence). There are 14 residues in the CDR3.

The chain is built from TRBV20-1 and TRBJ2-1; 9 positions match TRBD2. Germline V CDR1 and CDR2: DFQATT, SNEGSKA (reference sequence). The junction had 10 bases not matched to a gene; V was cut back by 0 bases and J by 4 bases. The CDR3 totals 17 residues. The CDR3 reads CSAREAPRRGGYNEQFF. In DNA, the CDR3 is TGCAGTGCTAGAGAGGCACCTAGGCGGGGGGGTTACAATGAGCAGTTCTTC.

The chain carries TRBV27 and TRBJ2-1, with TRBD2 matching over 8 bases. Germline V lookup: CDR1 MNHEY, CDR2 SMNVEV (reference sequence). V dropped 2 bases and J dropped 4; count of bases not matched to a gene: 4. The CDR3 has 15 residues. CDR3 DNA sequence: TGTGCCAGCAGTTTACAAGCGGGAGCGTACAATGAGCAGTTCTTC. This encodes CASSLQAGAYNEQFF.